A selection of T cell receptor beta chains follows, all from one sample in a study of blood T cells in healthy people across ages. MiXCR, applied by TCRdb to the 5' RACE reads, yields one record per CDR3 protein. The sample lists 780,000 or so distinct CDR3 sequences; roughly 56% were seen once. Sequencing used blood. Receptors were obtained from a man in his forties in good health. The CDR3 runs from the conserved cysteine through the conserved F or W. A D gene is named only where the DNA matches it firmly. Rows may omit the clone size; those that give it use once, few, many or a size class.

TRBV12-3/TRBV12-4	.	.	17	TRBJ2-3	TGTGCCAGCAGTAGAAGCCCCGGACGAGCGTCTGCAGATACGCAGTATTTT	CASSRSPGRASADTQYF
TRBV7-9	.	few	14	TRBJ1-1	TGTGCCAGCAGCTCCACCCTCGTGGGCACTGAAGCTTTCTTT	CASSSTLVGTEAFF
TRBV4-2	.	many	16	TRBJ2-4	TGTGCCAGCAGCCAAGATGGGGGGGCGGCCAAAAACATTCAGTACTTC	CASSQDGGAAKNIQYF
TRBV4-1	.	.	15	TRBJ1-4	TGCGCCAGCAGCCAAGGGGAGGGTACTAGGGAAAAACTGTTTTTT	CASSQGEGTREKLFF
TRBV7-8	TRBD2	.	16	TRBJ2-1	TGTGCCAGCAGCTTAGGAAGGACTAGCGCCAACAATGAGCAGTTCTTC	CASSLGRTSANNEQFF
TRBV6-5	.	.	12	TRBJ1-6	TGTGCCAGCACCGATTATAATTCACCCCTCCACTTT	CASTDYNSPLHF
TRBV9	.	few	15	TRBJ2-1	TGTGCCAGCAGCGTAGTTGGATTGGGGGTCAATGAGCAGTTCTTC	CASSVVGLGVNEQFF
TRBV20-1	TRBD2	.	12	TRBJ2-1	TGCAGTGCTATAGGCGGGAGGGCGGTGCAGTTCTTC	CSAIGGRAVQFF
TRBV20-1	TRBD2	.	14	TRBJ2-7	TGCAGTGCGCAGGTTTCGGGGAGGGCCTACGAGCAGTACTTC	CSAQVSGRAYEQYF
TRBV25-1	TRBD1	.	17	TRBJ2-7	TGTGCCAGCAGTGAATATTTGGGACAGAGCAGCTCCTACGAGCAGTACTTC	CASSEYLGQSSSYEQYF
TRBV20-1	TRBD1	.	17	TRBJ1-2	TGCAGTGCTATCTCCGGGACAGGGGGGAGTAGTGGGGATGGCTACACCTTC	CSAISGTGGSSGDGYTF
TRBV6-5	.	.	17	TRBJ1-6	TGTGCCAGCAGTTACGACCCAGGAGGGGCCAGGTTTAGATCCCTCCACTTT	CASSYDPGGARFRSLHF
TRBV14	.	.	13	TRBJ2-7	TGTGCCAGCAGCGCAGCCACGTTCGGCGAGCAGTACTTC	CASSAATFGEQYF
TRBV9	TRBD2	.	16	TRBJ2-1	TGTGCCAGCAGCAACGGGACTAGCGGGTCCTACAATGAGCAGTTCTTC	CASSNGTSGSYNEQFF
TRBV14	TRBD1	.	13	TRBJ2-3	TGTGCCAGCAGAAAGGGGGCCTTGGATACGCAGTATTTT	CASRKGALDTQYF
TRBV6-5	.	.	13	TRBJ2-7	TGTGCCAGCAGTAGGACATTATCCTACGAGCAGTACTTC	CASSRTLSYEQYF
TRBV4-3	TRBD2	.	16	TRBJ2-5	TGCGCCAGCAGCCAAGTGGGGACTAGCGGGAGGGAGACCCAGTACTTC	CASSQVGTSGRETQYF
TRBV20-1	.	.	15	TRBJ2-1	TGCAGTGCTAGAGTTCCCCCTGTGGTTTACAATGAGCAGTTCTTC	CSARVPPVVYNEQFF
TRBV6-6	TRBD1	.	14	TRBJ2-6	TGTGCCAGCTACACAGGGGATGGGGCCAACGTCCTGACTTTC	CASYTGDGANVLTF
TRBV5-1	.	few	14	TRBJ1-4	TGCGCCAGCAGCACCCAGTTCCTTAATGAAAAACTGTTTTTT	CASSTQFLNEKLFF
TRBV10-3	.	.	13	TRBJ2-7	TGTGCCATCAGGGGGATCGGACTCTACGAGCAGTACTTC	CAIRGIGLYEQYF
TRBV2	.	.	15	TRBJ1-2	TGTGCCAGCAGTGAACAGGGTGGGAGTAGAGGTGGCTACACCTTC	CASSEQGGSRGGYTF
TRBV6-2/TRBV6-3	.	.	13	TRBJ1-2	TGTGCCAGCAAGTATTTGACGCAACAAGGCTACACCTTC	CASKYLTQQGYTF
TRBV29-1	.	many	12	TRBJ2-7	TGCAGCGTTGAAACAGGAGTAAACGAGCAGTACTTC	CSVETGVNEQYF
TRBV29-1	TRBD1	.	14	TRBJ2-5	TGCAGCGTTCAAAAGGGACAGAGCCAAGAGACCCAGTACTTC	CSVQKGQSQETQYF
TRBV2	.	.	16	TRBJ2-6	TGTGCCAGCAAGCTCTCCTCAAGCTCTGGGGCCAACGTCCTGACTTTC	CASKLSSSSGANVLTF
TRBV12-3/TRBV12-4	.	.	13	TRBJ1-4	TGTGCCAGCTGCCCCCAGTCTAATGAAAAACTGTTTTTT	CASCPQSNEKLFF
TRBV20-1	TRBD2	.	14	TRBJ2-7	TGCAGTGCTAGTTTACTAGCGGGGCCCTACGAGCAGTACTTC	CSASLLAGPYEQYF
TRBV27	.	.	11	TRBJ2-5	TGTGCCAGCAGTCCCCGGCCGGAGCAGTACTTC	CASSPRPEQYF
TRBV4-2	.	.	17	TRBJ1-4	TGTGCCAGCAGCCAAGAAGCGTCATCATCAACTAATGAAAAACTGTTTTTT	CASSQEASSSTNEKLFF
TRBV20-1	.	few	11	TRBJ2-5	TGCAGTGCTAGAGATCCGGAGACCCAGTACTTC	CSARDPETQYF
TRBV6-6	.	.	13	TRBJ2-3	TGTGCCACAAACAGAGGGTACACAGATACGCAGTATTTT	CATNRGYTDTQYF